This T cell receptor beta chain originates from a study of T cell responses to AZD1222 COVID-19 vaccine. Libraries were prepared by immunoSEQ multiplex PCR; TCRdb keeps only in-frame clonotypes and omits some of them. The sample yields about 190,000 clones, under 95% seen once. CDR3 size: 16 residues. The germline gives CDR1 KGHSH, CDR2 LQKENI. Trimming shortened V by 0 bases and J by 1 base, and 12 bases separated the two germline ends. This receptor was identified in an adult in good health. Sequencing was performed on peripheral blood, taken on day 0 of AZD1222 vaccination. The genes are TRBV18 and TRBJ1-2; maybe TRBD1 (6 bases). CDR3 loop: CASSPPDRLLNYGYTF. The CDR3 bases are TGTGCCAGCTCACCACCAGACAGGTTACTTAACTATGGCTACACCTTC. The entire variable domain, with the rest obtained from reference TRBV18 and TRBJ1-2, is as follows: NAGVMQNPRHLVRRRGQEARLRCSPMKGHSHVYWYRQLPEEGLKFMVYLQKENIIDESGMPKERFSAEFPKEGPSILRIQQVVRGDSAAYFCASSPPDRLLNYGYTFGSGTRLTVV.